The rows below give T cell receptor beta chains drawn from one sample of a study of blood T cell repertoires in COVID-19. Clones were read by immunoSEQ multiplex PCR, and TCRdb kept only the in-frame ones, dropping some. The table shows roughly 200,000 clones, with around 88% occurring only once. Sequencing was done on a sample of PBMCs or T cells enriched from blood (not recorded which). Receptor source: a woman younger than 45 who had recovered from COVID-19. Each CDR3 is given with its conserved first and last residue. A D gene is named only where the DNA matches it firmly. Size values are once, few and many counts, or a class for expanded clones, and some rows have none.

-,TRBV6-6,TRBJ2-7,TRBD2,CASSRGGYEQYF,TGTGCCAGCAGTCGCGGGGGCTACGAGCAGTACTTC
-,TRBV5-4,TRBJ2-1,-,CASSSASSSYNEQFF,TGTGCCAGCAGCTCAGCGAGCAGCTCCTACAATGAGCAGTTCTTC
once,TRBV3-1/TRBV3-2,TRBJ2-7,TRBD2,CASSQGFSGRGTYEQYF,TGTGCCAGCAGCCAAGGATTTAGCGGGAGGGGGACCTACGAGCAGTACTTC
-,TRBV19,TRBJ2-7,TRBD2,CASSSTGGRYEQYF,TGTGCCAGTAGTAGTACGGGAGGAAGGTACGAGCAGTACTTC
-,TRBV27,TRBJ1-1,-,CASSFGPGDTEAFF,TGTGCCAGCAGTTTCGGGCCCGGGGACACTGAAGCTTTCTTT
-,TRBV15,TRBJ2-7,-,CATSRVGETYEQYF,TGTGCCACCAGCAGAGTCGGAGAAACCTACGAGCAGTACTTC
-,TRBV13,TRBJ1-1,-,CASSPAEVVSWNTEAFF,TGTGCCAGCAGCCCCGCAGAGGTGGTCTCTTGGAACACTGAAGCTTTCTTT
-,TRBV15,TRBJ2-4,-,CATSRVRVQGPLAKNIQYF,TGTGCCACCAGCAGAGTTCGAGTGCAGGGGCCCTTAGCCAAAAACATTCAGTACTTC
-,TRBV5-6,TRBJ2-1,TRBD1,CASSLANQGDEQFF,TGTGCCAGCAGCTTGGCCAACCAGGGGGATGAGCAGTTCTTC
once,TRBV2,TRBJ2-5,TRBD1,CASSNRGLMETQYF,TGTGCCAGCAGTAACAGGGGGCTAATGGAGACCCAGTACTTC
-,TRBV7-2,TRBJ2-2,TRBD2,CASSLRREGPTGELFF,TGTGCCAGCAGCTTGAGGCGGGAGGGCCCCACCGGGGAGCTGTTTTTT
-,TRBV7-9,TRBJ1-6,-,CASSFLGQFYNSPLHF,TGTGCCAGCAGCTTTCTGGGACAATTCTATAATTCACCCCTCCACTTT
-,TRBV15,TRBJ1-4,-,CATSGSRGRTNEKLFF,TGTGCCACCAGCGGATCCAGGGGACGAACTAATGAAAAACTGTTTTTT
-,TRBV6-5,TRBJ2-1,TRBD2,CASSYSGGRVSNEQFF,TGTGCCAGCAGTTACTCTGGCGGGAGGGTCTCCAATGAGCAGTTCTTC
medium-sized,TRBV7-6,TRBJ2-7,TRBD1,CASSFGQGAFGEQYF,TGTGCCAGCAGCTTTGGTCAGGGGGCGTTCGGCGAGCAGTACTTC
once,TRBV2,TRBJ1-1,-,CASTEEEGMNTEAFF,TGTGCCAGCACTGAAGAGGAGGGGATGAACACTGAAGCTTTCTTT
-,TRBV15,TRBJ2-1,-,CATSRFLANEQFF,TGTGCCACCAGCAGATTCTTGGCTAATGAGCAGTTCTTC
many,TRBV6-5,TRBJ2-7,-,CASEDETAISYEQYF,TGTGCCAGCGAGGATGAGACAGCCATCTCCTACGAGCAGTACTTC
-,TRBV29-1,TRBJ1-1,TRBD1,CSATQTGTGSRAEAFF,TGCAGCGCAACCCAAACCGGGACAGGGAGCAGAGCTGAAGCTTTCTTT
-,TRBV6-5,TRBJ2-5,TRBD2,CASSYLGGGEETQYF,TGTGCCAGCAGTTACCTTGGCGGGGGAGAAGAGACCCAGTACTTC
-,TRBV5-1,TRBJ2-1,-,CASSLGLASGSYNEQFF,TGCGCCAGCAGCTTGGGTTTAGCAAGTGGCTCCTACAATGAGCAGTTCTTC
few,TRBV3-1/TRBV3-2,TRBJ2-1,TRBD2,CASSRLSGTRDNEQFF,TGTGCCAGCAGCCGCCTTAGCGGGACAAGGGACAATGAGCAGTTCTTC
-,TRBV24-1,TRBJ2-2,-,CATSDLRGAQTGELFF,TGTGCCACCAGTGATTTACGGGGGGCGCAAACCGGGGAGCTGTTTTTT
-,TRBV11-2,TRBJ2-5,-,CASSLLGLSEIETQYF,TGTGCCAGCAGCTTATTGGGACTTAGCGAGATTGAGACCCAGTACTTC
-,TRBV2,TRBJ1-1,TRBD1,CASSPTRGMAEAFF,TGTGCCAGCAGCCCAACCAGGGGGATGGCTGAAGCTTTCTTT
-,TRBV6-2/TRBV6-3,TRBJ2-7,TRBD1,CASSPDRGELPYEQYF,TGTGCCAGCAGTCCCGACAGGGGAGAATTACCCTACGAGCAGTACTTC
-,TRBV11-2,TRBJ2-5,-,CASSLSWTRQETQYF,TGTGCCAGCAGCTTATCTTGGACACGGCAAGAGACCCAGTACTTC
-,TRBV12-3/TRBV12-4,TRBJ1-5,-,CASSGTSNQPQHF,TGTGCCAGCTCCGGGACAAGCAATCAGCCCCAGCATTTT
-,TRBV27,TRBJ1-2,-,CASSFRGGYGYTF,TGTGCCAGCAGTTTCCGGGGGGGCTATGGCTACACCTTC
-,TRBV18,TRBJ1-5,-,CASSRDFNQPQHF,TGTGCCAGCTCTCGGGATTTCAATCAGCCCCAGCATTTT
-,TRBV27,TRBJ2-2,-,CASSLIGAGNTGELFF,TGTGCCAGCAGTTTAATCGGAGCGGGTAACACCGGGGAGCTGTTTTTT
-,TRBV3-1/TRBV3-2,TRBJ2-7,-,CASSQEARGYEQYF,TGTGCCAGCAGCCAAGAAGCCAGGGGCTACGAGCAGTACTTC
-,TRBV7-9,TRBJ1-2,-,CASSLATGYGYTF,TGTGCCAGCAGCTTAGCCACAGGTTATGGCTACACCTTC
-,TRBV20-1,TRBJ2-1,TRBD1,CSASRLQGADNEQFF,TGCAGTGCTAGTCGTTTGCAGGGGGCCGACAATGAGCAGTTCTTC
-,TRBV6-6,TRBJ2-1,TRBD2,CASSYSSGRGANEQFF,TGTGCCAGCAGTTACTCGAGCGGGAGAGGAGCCAATGAGCAGTTCTTC
-,TRBV7-9,TRBJ2-2,TRBD1,CANDRQGRSTGELFF,TGTGCCAACGATAGACAGGGGCGATCGACCGGGGAGCTGTTTTTT
-,TRBV28,TRBJ1-1,TRBD1,CASRPGQQNTEAFF,TGTGCCAGCAGACCGGGACAGCAGAACACTGAAGCTTTCTTT
few,TRBV23-1,TRBJ1-5,-,CASGEGQRYQPQHF,TGCGCCAGCGGAGAAGGACAGAGATATCAGCCCCAGCATTTT
-,TRBV11-2,TRBJ1-3,-,CASSLVRGSRNTIYF,TGTGCCAGCAGCTTAGTGAGAGGGTCCAGAAACACCATATATTTT
-,TRBV29-1,TRBJ2-7,TRBD1,CSVRQGSRFEQYF,TGCAGCGTCCGACAGGGGAGCCGCTTCGAGCAGTACTTC
-,TRBV28,TRBJ1-5,-,CAASDDSSNQPQHF,TGTGCCGCGTCCGATGACAGTAGCAATCAGCCCCAGCATTTT
-,TRBV28,TRBJ2-7,TRBD1,CASKRTGISEQYF,TGTGCCAGCAAGAGGACAGGGATCAGCGAGCAGTACTTC
-,TRBV5-1,TRBJ2-3,TRBD1,CASSLAGVRTGVTDTQYF,TGCGCCAGCAGCTTGGCCGGGGTCAGGACAGGGGTTACAGATACGCAGTATTTT
once,TRBV4-2,TRBJ2-2,TRBD1,CASSRRTGEAGELFF,TGTGCCAGCAGCCGTCGGACAGGGGAAGCCGGGGAGCTGTTTTTT
once,TRBV24-1,TRBJ1-2,-,CATSDLTGPYGYTF,TGTGCCACCAGTGATTTGACAGGACCATATGGCTACACCTTC
-,TRBV9,TRBJ2-5,TRBD2,CASSVVQAGTQETQYF,TGTGCCAGCAGCGTAGTCCAAGCGGGGACCCAAGAGACCCAGTACTTC
-,TRBV7-9,TRBJ1-3,TRBD1,CASSPRGQVSGNTIYF,TGTGCCAGCAGCCCGCGGGGACAGGTCTCTGGAAACACCATATATTTT